This T cell receptor (beta chain) was documented in a study of OX40 agonist ivuxolimab in advanced cancers. Background for the entire study: Ivuxolimab, which targeted the costimulatory receptor OX40 (CD134), was an agonistic, fully human IgG2 monoclonal antibody. The paper covers the monotherapy dose-escalation part of the phase I ivuxolimab trial, which included N of about 50 patients. The dose-escalation cohort was roughly 87% male with a mean age of around 64 years, ranging from roughly 23 to 90. Among the roughly 50 dose-escalation patients, around 19 had hepatocellular carcinoma, around 15 melanoma, 9 renal cell carcinoma and 9 head and neck cancer. Intravenous ivuxolimab was administered to patients every 2 weeks at six dose levels: 0.01, 0.1, 0.3, 1.5, 3 and 10 mg/kg. The purpose of peripheral TCRbeta sequencing was to test whether ivuxolimab changed TCR sequence diversity and led to clonal T-cell expansion. Patients were allowed to have had prior anti-PD-1, anti-PD-L1 or anti-CTLA-4 therapy, and approximately 40% of the dose-escalation patients had been treated with checkpoint inhibitors. Partial responses were achieved by three dose-escalation patients, of whom one had hepatocellular carcinoma and two had cutaneous melanoma. Overall study results and their limits: Low levels of normalized T-cell clonal expansion were also seen in some nonresponding patients. At doses of 0.1 to 3.0 mg/kg, clonal expansion of both CD4+ and CD8+ blood T cells was observed from baseline to week 6. After ivuxolimab, CD8+ T cells had more expanded clones than CD4+ T cells on average. In the 0.1-3.0 mg/kg groups, partial responders were among the patients with the lowest normalized peripheral clonal expansion, particularly in CD8+ T cells. Which antigens the clonally expanded peripheral T cells were specific for was not determined.

Concerning this clone: Its recognized antigen is unknown. Base qualities are not recorded, but no much larger clone differs from it by a single base.

Trimming removed 4 bases from V and 0 bases from J, leaving 10 bases between the germline ends. CDR1 and CDR2 are read off the germline V gene as ENHRY and SYGVKD. Reading from cysteine to phenylalanine, the CDR3 counts 15 amino acids. The entry retains the CDR3 DNA only, 45 bases that are in frame from base 1. For sequencing of the TCRbeta CDR3 region, genomic DNA was extracted from the sorted cells. The immunoSEQ Assay was used for sequencing of TCRbeta CDR3 regions. Held by TCRdb, this immuneACCESS table contains in-frame sequences only and omits some clones. Under half of the omission traces to an unresolved V gene where checked; the cause of the rest is unknown. The sample includes tens of thousands of clones, with 80% to 90% observed a single time. The top ten clones comprise approximately 0.3% of the sample. The trial excluded patients who had a history of autoimmune disease or were on systemic immunosuppression. Peripheral blood for TCR sequencing was drawn from every dose cohort at baseline, at cycle 4 day 1 and at cycle 7 day 1. The samples were drawn from a first-in-human, open-label, multicenter phase I dose-escalation trial of ivuxolimab. Adults with locally advanced or metastatic melanoma, renal cell, hepatocellular, or head and neck squamous cell carcinoma were enrolled in the trial. Before TCR sequencing, CD4+ T cells and CD8+ T cells were sorted from peripheral blood as separate populations.

This specimen consisted of CD4+ or CD8+ T cells sorted from blood, obtained in a trial of the OX40 agonist ivuxolimab. Here the chain combines TRBV10-3 and TRBJ1-5; TRBD1 is perhaps the D gene, given 6 matching bases. The receptor's source is an adult with an advanced solid tumor such as melanoma, head and neck, liver or kidney cancer. The DNA reads TGTGCCATCAGTGTATCAGGGGATAGCAATCAGCCCCAGCATTTT. Protein translation: CAISVSGDSNQPQHF.